Below, 20 T cell receptor beta chains from the same sample are listed, as sequenced in a study of T cell responses to AZD1222 COVID-19 vaccine. The protocol was immunoSEQ multiplex PCR, while the TCRdb copy is restricted to in-frame clones and leaves out a portion. The repertoire holds 150,000 or so clones, roughly 90% seen once, with less than 1.5% in the top ten. The sequencing used peripheral blood, collected 28 days after the second AZD1222 dose. The source is an adult who received the AZD1222 COVID-19 vaccine.

The genes are TRBV6-5 and TRBJ2-5, with 10 nucleotides matching TRBD1. Germline CDR1 MNHEY, CDR2 SVGAGI. After removal of 2 bases from V and 5 bases from J, the junction contained 2 bases not matched to a gene. The CDR3 contains 14 residues. The CDR3 loop is CASSYEGQGETQYF. The CDR3, as DNA: TGTGCCAGCAGTTACGAGGGACAGGGGGAGACCCAGTACTTC.

J is TRBJ1-1 and V is TRBV6-1, with D unclear. The CDR3 is 14 amino acids. The germline V gene has CDR1 MNHNS and CDR2 SASEGT. The V end was cut by 2 bases, the J end by 4 bases, with 11 bases between. The CDR3 DNA reads TGTGCCAGCAGTGAACTTGCTTGGAGCACTGAAGCTTTCTTT. Translated, it gives CASSELAWSTEAFF.

This clone was observed a few times. The V call is TRBV7-9, the J call TRBJ1-5, with 8 bases aligning to TRBD1. The CDR3 covers 16 residues. V shed 5 bases and J 2 bases; nucleotides not matched to a gene: 8. Germline V gives CDR1 SEHNR, CDR2 FQNEAQ (reference sequence). This CDR3 is CASSAGQGGRNQPQHF. The CDR3 DNA reads as TGTGCCAGCAGCGCCGGACAGGGCGGACGCAATCAGCCCCAGCATTTT.

The CDR3 is CASSKGGATLENTIYF. The CDR3 coding sequence is TGTGCCAGCAGTAAAGGGGGGGCTACTCTGGAAAACACCATATATTTT. This chain connects TRBV7-9 to TRBJ1-3, with D possibly matching TRBD1 (6 bases). The CDR3 totals 16 residues. Trimming removed 6 bases from V and 6 bases from J, with 21 bases in between. Germline CDR1 SEHNR, CDR2 FQNEAQ (reference sequence).

The chain carries TRBV28 and TRBJ2-2, with D possibly being TRBD2 (6 bases). The CDR3 has 14 residues. The V gene lost 7 bases and the J gene lost 4 bases, with 13 bases spanning the gap. Germline-derived CDR1 and CDR2 are MDHEN and SYDVKM. Written as DNA, the CDR3 is TGTGCCAGCACCTTAGGGACTTCCACCGGGGAGCTGTTTTTT. It encodes CASTLGTSTGELFF.

The chain is built from TRBV19 and TRBJ2-2, with 7 bases identical to TRBD2. In germline, CDR1 is LNHDA, CDR2 SQIVND (reference sequence). The length of the CDR3 is 15 residues. Germline trimming cut 3 bases from V and 4 bases from J; bases unmatched to any gene: 5. The CDR3: CASSIGGDGTGELFF. CDR3 in DNA: TGTGCCAGTAGTATTGGGGGGGACGGCACCGGGGAGCTGTTTTTT.

This rearrangement joins TRBV4-1 to TRBJ1-6, with D hard to call. The CDR3 length is 13 residues. CDR1 and CDR2 from the germline V gene are MGHRA and YSYEKL. V dropped 0 bases and J dropped 8 bases, with 5 bases sitting between them. CDR3 sequence reads: CASSQDIDSPLHF. Written as DNA, the CDR3 is TGCGCCAGCAGCCAAGACATCGATTCACCCCTCCACTTT.

The chain links TRBV7-3 to TRBJ2-2, with a weak D call TRBD2 (6 bases). CDR1 is SGHTA and CDR2 is FQGTGA in the germline V gene. V was clipped by 3 bases and J by 0 bases, with 11 bases between them. This CDR3 comprises 16 residues. This CDR3 reads CASSFYRTTNTGELFF. In DNA, the CDR3 is TGTGCCAGCAGCTTTTACAGGACTACGAACACCGGGGAGCTGTTTTTT. The full variable domain, with the rest looked up from reference TRBV7-3 and TRBJ2-2, is GAGVSQTPSNKVTEKGKYVELRCDPISGHTALYWYRQSLGQGPEFLIYFQGTGAADDSGLPNDRFFAVRPEGSVSTLKIQRTERGDSAVYLCASSFYRTTNTGELFFGEGSRLTVL.

On this clone: A read error may account for a junction end that differs from germline. The rearrangement links TRBV6-5 to TRBJ1-1, with 10 positions matching TRBD1. CDR3 length: 11 residues. The V gene's germline CDR1 is MNHEY and CDR2 SVGAGI. As DNA, the CDR3 is TGTGCCAGCCGGGGACAGGGGAAGGTTGTCTTT. This sequence encodes CASRGQGKVVF.

This clone has a single count. The chain combines TRBV4-2 with TRBJ1-5, with D possibly matching TRBD1 (6 bases). The CDR3 spans 16 residues. The germline CDR1 and CDR2 sequences are LGHNA and YNFKEQ. Trimming stripped 4 bases from V and 4 bases from J, with 17 bases between. The CDR3 nucleotides are TGTGCCAGCAGCCGGAACAGGGTGCTCGGTAATCAGCCCCAGCATTTT. Translated, it gives CASSRNRVLGNQPQHF.

The rearrangement uses TRBV7-8 and TRBJ1-1, with TRBD1 identical over 7 bases. Germline values: CDR1 SGHVS, CDR2 FQNEAQ. V dropped 5 bases and J dropped 1; count of bases not matched to a gene: 10. This CDR3 comprises 16 residues. The CDR3 coding sequence is TGTGCCAGCAGCCCCCAACGGACAGGCAGGAACACTGAAGCTTTCTTT. Its protein product is CASSPQRTGRNTEAFF.

The J gene is TRBJ2-5, the V gene TRBV21-1; the table calls TRBD1, which could not be checked here. TRBV21-1 is a recognized pseudogene. The CDR3 is made up of 17 amino acids. The CDR3 is CASTNGRDRVYQETQYF. The DNA of the CDR3 is TGTGCCAGCACTAATGGGAGGGACAGGGTATACCAAGAGACCCAGTACTTC.

In DNA form, the CDR3 reads TGTGCCATCAGTGAGGAAGGGACTAGCGGGAGTTGGGAGACCCAGTACTTC. It specifies CAISEEGTSGSWETQYF. V and J are TRBV10-3 and TRBJ2-5, with TRBD2 identical over 14 bases. V was clipped by 2 bases and J by 5 bases; unmatched bases: 7. CDR1 ENHRY and CDR2 SYGVKD come from the germline V gene. The CDR3 runs to 17 residues.

The genes are TRBV27 and TRBJ2-5, with 9 positions matching TRBD2. Germline V lookup: CDR1 MNHEY, CDR2 SMNVEV (reference sequence). The CDR3 runs 21 residues. The V segment lost 7 bases and the J segment 4 bases; nucleotides outside the gene matches: 28. DNA of the CDR3: TGTGCCAGCACGTCCGGGCCCTTTAGGGCTAGCGGGGACGATCGATTAGAGACCCAGTACTTC. Translation gives CASTSGPFRASGDDRLETQYF.

The chain is built from TRBV19 and TRBJ1-2; TRBD1 is a possible D gene (5 bases). Germline V CDR1 and CDR2: LNHDA, SQIVND (reference sequence). The length of the CDR3 is 13 residues. Trimming cost V 11 bases and J 0 bases, with 13 bases left between them. The CDR3 DNA sequence: TGTGCCTCCCGCAGGGCACCTAACTATGGCTACACCTTC. Translated, it gives CASRRAPNYGYTF.

The chain has TRBV28 and TRBJ1-2; no firm D call. V dropped 6 bases and J dropped 7 bases, with 9 bases sitting between them. The CDR3 runs to 11 residues. The germline V gene has CDR1 MDHEN and CDR2 SYDVKM. CDR3 sequence: CASSSYIGYTF. CDR3 bases: TGTGCCAGCAGCTCATATATTGGCTACACCTTC.

The chain couples TRBV4-1 to TRBJ2-7; TRBD2 matches 12 bases. The CDR3 loop spans 18 amino acids. V gave up 0 bases and J gave up 4 bases; unmatched junction bases: 10. Looked up from germline, CDR1 is MGHRA and CDR2 is YSYEKL. CDR3 DNA sequence: TGCGCCAGCAGCCAAGATCGGTTCGCTAGCGGGAGGGATTACGAGCAGTACTTC. It is translated as CASSQDRFASGRDYEQYF.

V is TRBV7-2 and J is TRBJ1-5; D not resolved. Per the germline V gene, CDR1 is SGHTA and CDR2 is FQGNSA. The CDR3 totals 15 residues. V gave up 2 bases and J gave up 0 bases, with 8 bases separating them. CDR3 loop: CASSLYRDSNQPQHF. Written as DNA, the CDR3 is TGTGCCAGCAGCTTATACAGAGATAGCAATCAGCCCCAGCATTTT. The full variable domain, its missing parts supplied by reference TRBV7-2 and TRBJ1-5, is GAGVSQSPSNKVTEKGKDVELRCDPISGHTALYWYRQSLGQGLEFLIYFQGNSAPDKSGLPSDRFSAERTGGSVSTLTIQRTQQEDSAVYLCASSLYRDSNQPQHFGDGTRLSIL.

V gene TRBV7-9 combines with J gene TRBJ2-7; 9 bases map to TRBD2. The ends lost 2 bases at V and 1 base at J; junction bases unmatched: 6. Germline CDR1 and CDR2: SEHNR and FQNEAQ (reference sequence). The CDR3 is made up of 16 amino acids. In nucleotides, the CDR3 is TGTGCCAGCAGCTTATCCCTAGCGGGGACATCCTACGAGCAGTACTTC. This sequence encodes CASSLSLAGTSYEQYF.

This clone was picked up one time. V and J are TRBV11-2 and TRBJ2-2, with D unclear. The germline V gene encodes CDR1 SGHAT and CDR2 FQNNGV. Trimming removed 3 bases from V and 5 bases from J, with 4 bases in between. This CDR3 spans 12 amino acids. The CDR3 loop reads CASSFPTGELFF. DNA for the CDR3: TGTGCCAGCAGCTTCCCGACCGGGGAGCTGTTTTTT.